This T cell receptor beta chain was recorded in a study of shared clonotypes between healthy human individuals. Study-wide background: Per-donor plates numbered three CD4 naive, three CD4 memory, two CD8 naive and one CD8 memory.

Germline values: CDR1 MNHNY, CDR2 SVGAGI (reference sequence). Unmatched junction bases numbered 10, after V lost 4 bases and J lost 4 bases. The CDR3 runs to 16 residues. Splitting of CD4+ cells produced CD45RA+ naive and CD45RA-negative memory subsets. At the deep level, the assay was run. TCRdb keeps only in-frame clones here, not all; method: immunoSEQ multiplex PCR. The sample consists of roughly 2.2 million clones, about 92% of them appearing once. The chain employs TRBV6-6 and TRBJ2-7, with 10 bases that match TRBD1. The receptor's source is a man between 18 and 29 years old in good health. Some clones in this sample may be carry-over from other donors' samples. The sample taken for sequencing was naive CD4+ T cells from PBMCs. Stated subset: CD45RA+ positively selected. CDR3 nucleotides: TGTGCCAGCAGTTCAGGACAGGGGGTCTCCGTGTACGAGCAGTACTTC. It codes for CASSSGQGVSVYEQYF.